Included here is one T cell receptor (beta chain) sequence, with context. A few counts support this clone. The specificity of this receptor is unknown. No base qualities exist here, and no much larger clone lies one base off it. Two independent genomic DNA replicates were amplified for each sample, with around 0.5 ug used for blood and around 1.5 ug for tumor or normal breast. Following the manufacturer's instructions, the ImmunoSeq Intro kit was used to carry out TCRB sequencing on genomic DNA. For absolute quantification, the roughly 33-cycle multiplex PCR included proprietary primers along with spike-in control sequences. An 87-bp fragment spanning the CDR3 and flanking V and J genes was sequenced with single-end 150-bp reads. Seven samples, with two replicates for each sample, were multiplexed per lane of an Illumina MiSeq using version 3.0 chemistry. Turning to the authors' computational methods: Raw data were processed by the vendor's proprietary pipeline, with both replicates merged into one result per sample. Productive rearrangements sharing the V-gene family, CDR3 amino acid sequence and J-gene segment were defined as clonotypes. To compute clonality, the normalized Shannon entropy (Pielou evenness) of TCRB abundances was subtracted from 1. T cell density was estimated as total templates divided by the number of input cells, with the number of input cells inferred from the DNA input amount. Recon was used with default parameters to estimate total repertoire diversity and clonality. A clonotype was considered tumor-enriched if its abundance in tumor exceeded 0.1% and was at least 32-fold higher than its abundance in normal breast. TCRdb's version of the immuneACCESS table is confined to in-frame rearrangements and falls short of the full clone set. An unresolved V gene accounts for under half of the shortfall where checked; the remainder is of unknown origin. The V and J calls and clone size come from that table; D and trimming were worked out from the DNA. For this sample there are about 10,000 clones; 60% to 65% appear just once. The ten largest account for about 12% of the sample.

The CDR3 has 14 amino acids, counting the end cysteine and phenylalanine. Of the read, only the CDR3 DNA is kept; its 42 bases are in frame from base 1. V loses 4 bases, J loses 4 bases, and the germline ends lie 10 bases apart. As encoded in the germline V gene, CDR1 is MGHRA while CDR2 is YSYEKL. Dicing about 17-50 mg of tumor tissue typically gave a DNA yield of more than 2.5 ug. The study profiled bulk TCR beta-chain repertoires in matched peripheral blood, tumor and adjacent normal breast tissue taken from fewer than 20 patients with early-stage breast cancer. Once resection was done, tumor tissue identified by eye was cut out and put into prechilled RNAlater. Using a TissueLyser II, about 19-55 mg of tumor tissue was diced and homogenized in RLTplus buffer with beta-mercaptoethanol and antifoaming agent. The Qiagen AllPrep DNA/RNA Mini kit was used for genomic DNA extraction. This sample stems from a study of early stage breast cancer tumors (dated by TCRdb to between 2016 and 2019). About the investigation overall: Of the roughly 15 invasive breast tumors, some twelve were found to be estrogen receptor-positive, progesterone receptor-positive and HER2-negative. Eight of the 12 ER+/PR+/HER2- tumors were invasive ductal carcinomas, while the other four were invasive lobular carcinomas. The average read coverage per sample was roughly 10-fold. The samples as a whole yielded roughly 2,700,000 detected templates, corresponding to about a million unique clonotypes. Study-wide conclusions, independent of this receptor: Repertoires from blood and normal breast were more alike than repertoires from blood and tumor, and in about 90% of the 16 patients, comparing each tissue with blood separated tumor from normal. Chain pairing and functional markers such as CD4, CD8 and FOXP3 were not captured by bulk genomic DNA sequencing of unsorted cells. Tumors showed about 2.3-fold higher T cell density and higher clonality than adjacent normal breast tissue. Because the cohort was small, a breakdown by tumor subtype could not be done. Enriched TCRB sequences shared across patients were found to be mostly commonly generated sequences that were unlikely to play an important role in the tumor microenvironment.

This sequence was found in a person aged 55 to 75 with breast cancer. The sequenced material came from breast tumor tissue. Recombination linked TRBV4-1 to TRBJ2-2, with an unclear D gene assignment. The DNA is TGCGCCAGCAGCCTTGCTTCCTCCACCGGGGAGCTGTTTTTT. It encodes CASSLASSTGELFF.